The source of this T cell receptor (beta chain) is a study of post-analysis software for immune sequencing data. Study details: The disease courses spanned relapsing-remitting, secondary progressive and progressive-relapsing forms of multiple sclerosis. General study points: Controls showed lower frequencies than patients for roughly five TRBV segments, and TRBV5-6, TRBV5-1 and TRBV20-1 were among these. The study found significantly lower normalized Chao1 diversity in multiple sclerosis patients than in controls.

CDR1 is SQVTM, CDR2 ANQGSEA, per germline. The J segment lost 2 bases and the V segment lost 8 bases, leaving 9 bases of the junction unmatched. The CDR3 has 14 residues. Unique molecular identifiers were carried by the TCR beta cDNA libraries. The authors obtained roughly 0.5 million cDNA molecules from roughly 1.1 to 9.2 million T cells. TCRdb called the PCR reads again in MiXCR, with one record for every CDR3 protein. The table shows roughly 800,000 distinct CDR3 sequences, with 53% occurring only once. About this clonotype itself: The antigen is not known.

Sequences were obtained from blood. The chain carries TRBV29-1 and TRBJ2-5; 9 positions match TRBD1. This clonotype was sampled from a girl under 18 with multiple sclerosis. In nucleotides, the CDR3 is TGCAGCCTCCTCCCGGGACAGGGACAAGAGACCCAGTACTTC. Translated: CSLLPGQGQETQYF.